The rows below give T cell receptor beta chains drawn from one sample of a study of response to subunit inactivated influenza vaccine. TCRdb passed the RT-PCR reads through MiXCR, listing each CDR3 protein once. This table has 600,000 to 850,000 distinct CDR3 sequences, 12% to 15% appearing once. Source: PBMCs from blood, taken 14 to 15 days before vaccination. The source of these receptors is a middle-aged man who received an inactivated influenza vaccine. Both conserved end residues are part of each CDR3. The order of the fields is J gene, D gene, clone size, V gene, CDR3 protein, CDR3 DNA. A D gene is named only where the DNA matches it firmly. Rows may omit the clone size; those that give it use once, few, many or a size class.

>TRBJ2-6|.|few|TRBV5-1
CASSGVAGANVLTF
TGCGCCAGCAGCGGGGTTGCTGGGGCCAACGTCCTGACTTTC
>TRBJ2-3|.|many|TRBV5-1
CASSAQVRGASDTQYF
TGCGCCAGCAGCGCTCAGGTGAGGGGCGCCTCAGATACGCAGTATTTT
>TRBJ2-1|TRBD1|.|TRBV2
CASSEQGVDNEQFF
TGTGCCAGCAGTGAGCAGGGGGTGGACAATGAGCAGTTCTTC
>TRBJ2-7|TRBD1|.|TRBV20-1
CSAIKRQGTEWEQYF
TGCAGTGCCATTAAACGACAGGGCACAGAGTGGGAGCAGTACTTC
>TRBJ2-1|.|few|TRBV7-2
CASSLSGGPRPQFF
TGTGCCAGCAGCTTATCGGGTGGCCCCAGACCTCAGTTCTTC
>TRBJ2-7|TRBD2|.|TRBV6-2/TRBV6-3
CASSYDLAGGIDEQYF
TGTGCCAGCAGTTACGACCTAGCGGGAGGTATCGACGAGCAGTACTTC
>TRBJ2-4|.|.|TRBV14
CASSQDLVNIQYF
TGTGCCAGCAGCCAAGATCTTGTCAACATTCAGTACTTC
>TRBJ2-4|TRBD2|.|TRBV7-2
CASSGRGGPQAQYF
TGTGCCAGCAGCGGCCGCGGGGGGCCCCAGGCTCAGTACTTC
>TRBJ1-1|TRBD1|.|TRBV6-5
CASSLSGQGSGEAFF
TGTGCCAGCAGTTTGTCGGGACAGGGGTCCGGTGAAGCTTTCTTT
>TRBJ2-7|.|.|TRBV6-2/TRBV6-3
CASIRDTGLYEQYF
TGTGCCAGCATCCGGGACACCGGCCTCTACGAGCAGTACTTC
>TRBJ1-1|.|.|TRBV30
CAWARGVPAFF
TGTGCCTGGGCCCGAGGAGTGCCAGCTTTCTTT
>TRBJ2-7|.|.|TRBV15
CATAPGVDYEQYF
TGTGCCACCGCCCCCGGGGTTGACTACGAGCAGTACTTC
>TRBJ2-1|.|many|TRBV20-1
CSARLDEQFF
TGCAGTGCTAGATTGGATGAGCAGTTCTTC
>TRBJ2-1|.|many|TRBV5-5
CASSLGPEGQSQFF
TGTGCCAGCAGCTTGGGGCCGGAGGGACAATCACAGTTCTTC
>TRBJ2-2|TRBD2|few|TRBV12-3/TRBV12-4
CAITRGESGDTGELFF
TGTGCCATTACCCGGGGGGAATCGGGTGACACCGGGGAGCTGTTTTTT
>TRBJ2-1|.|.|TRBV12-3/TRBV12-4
CASTDGGEVYNEQFF
TGTGCCAGCACCGACGGAGGGGAGGTCTACAATGAGCAGTTCTTC
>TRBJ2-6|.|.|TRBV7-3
CASSVLSSAGANVLTF
TGTGCCAGCAGCGTTTTATCGTCGGCTGGGGCCAACGTCCTGACTTTC